This T cell receptor (beta chain) was retrieved from a study of blood T cell repertoires in COVID-19. Background on the study: Material from acute and convalescent COVID-19 was sourced from the United States, Italy and Spain. T cells, B-cell-depleted T cells, or PBMCs provided the cDNA or gDNA that served as material.

In the source study's methods: Nucleated cell number was recorded as an estimate derived from reference gene primer amplification. Profiled with immunoSEQ multiplex PCR; TCRdb holds only in-frame clones, not every one. V, J and clone size were drawn from that table, and D and trimming were deduced from the DNA. The data hold 150,000 to 200,000 clones, with 88% observed a single time. The junction had 10 bases not matched to a gene; V was cut back by 2 bases and J by 6 bases. The CDR3 consists of 18 residues. Germline assignment: CDR1 SGDLS and CDR2 YYNGEE. This TCR was recovered from a man aged 55 to 70 with acute or convalescent COVID-19. The specimen was peripheral blood. The genes are TRBV9 and TRBJ2-1; 14 bases are shared with TRBD2. The CDR3 region is CASSVGRLAGGQGNEQFF. In DNA form, the CDR3 reads TGTGCCAGCAGCGTGGGGCGACTAGCGGGGGGGCAGGGCAATGAGCAGTTCTTC.